Each of the 13 T cell receptor beta chains below was sequenced from the same sample in a study of blood T cell repertoires in COVID-19. TCRdb's copy holds only in-frame clones and misses some; the assay was immunoSEQ multiplex PCR. The data hold roughly 30,000 clones, with more than 80% observed a single time. Sequenced sample: peripheral blood. The receptors derive from a human donor in a cohort sampled during active COVID-19.

This chain joins TRBV19 and TRBJ1-5; D is possibly TRBD1 (6 bases). The germline V gene encodes CDR1 LNHDA and CDR2 SQIVND (reference sequence). The CDR3 is 15 amino acids. V lost 5 bases, J lost 7 bases, and 18 bases lay in between. DNA of the CDR3: TGTGCCAGTAGTCCGCTAGGGGGAAGGGAACAGCCCCAGCATTTT. Translation: CASSPLGGREQPQHF.

The chain employs TRBV12-5 and TRBJ1-1; D might be TRBD1 (5 bases). Trimming cost V 2 bases and J 1 base, with 8 bases left between them. The CDR3 length is 14 residues. Germline V gene data show CDR1 as LGHNT and CDR2 as FRNRAP. CDR3 region: CASGLQGTNTEAFF. As DNA, the CDR3 is TGTGCTAGTGGTTTGCAGGGCACGAACACTGAAGCTTTCTTT.

This chain joins TRBV18 and TRBJ1-1, with D possibly being TRBD1 (5 bases). Germline CDR1 and CDR2: KGHSH and LQKENI. Trimming pared 5 bases from V and 6 bases from J, leaving 16 bases between. CDR3 length equals 14 residues. The CDR3 DNA follows: TGTGCCAGCTCAACCGAGGAGGGGTTCGCTGAAGCTTTCTTT. It is translated as CASSTEEGFAEAFF.

The chain employs TRBV6-5 and TRBJ1-2; no firm D call. CDR1 MNHEY and CDR2 SVGAGI come from the germline V gene. Trimming removed 0 bases at V and 7 bases at J, with 9 bases between. CDR3 length: 13 amino acids. CDR3 sequence reads: CASSYSGVSGYTF. Written as DNA, the CDR3 is TGTGCCAGCAGTTACTCGGGAGTGAGTGGCTACACCTTC.

The genes are TRBV9 and TRBJ2-3; 8 bases agree with TRBD2. The germline V gene has CDR1 SGDLS and CDR2 YYNGEE. This CDR3 has 15 residues. Unmatched junction bases numbered 4, after V lost 0 bases and J lost 4 bases. CDR3 region: CASSVDGTRADTQYF. As DNA, the CDR3 is TGTGCCAGCAGCGTAGATGGGACTAGGGCAGATACGCAGTATTTT. The whole variable domain, filled in from reference TRBV9 and TRBJ2-3, reads DSGVTQTPKHLITATGQRVTLRCSPRSGDLSVYWYQQSLDQGLQFLIQYYNGEERAKGNILERFSAQQFPDLHSELNLSSLELGDSALYFCASSVDGTRADTQYFGPGTRLTVL.

The chain couples TRBV7-9 to TRBJ2-3; no definite D call. Germline V gives CDR1 SEHNR, CDR2 FQNEAQ (reference sequence). There are 14 residues in the CDR3. V lost 3 bases and J lost 2, with 9 bases in between. CDR3 bases: TGTGCCAGCAGCTTGGTGGGCACCACAGATACGCAGTATTTT. Amino acids: CASSLVGTTDTQYF.

The J gene is TRBJ2-2, the V gene TRBV2; 9 nucleotides line up with TRBD1. The V gene end was trimmed by 6 bases and the J gene end by 6 bases; junction bases not matched to a gene: 11. CDR1 is SNHLY, CDR2 FYNNEI, per germline. There are 16 residues in the CDR3. CDR3 residues: CASRDRTGARAGELFF. CDR3 DNA sequence: TGTGCCAGCAGAGACCGGACAGGGGCCCGCGCCGGGGAGCTGTTTTTT.

The gene calls are TRBV4-3 and TRBJ2-7, with 9 bases that match TRBD1. V lost 3 bases and J lost 3; bases outside the gene matches: 6. Germline values: CDR1 LGHNA, CDR2 YSLEER. The CDR3 extends over 15 amino acids. The CDR3 sequence: CASSQDHRGHYEQYF. The CDR3 nucleotides read TGCGCCAGCAGCCAGGACCACAGGGGGCACTACGAGCAGTACTTC.

The J gene is TRBJ2-1, the V gene TRBV4-3; TRBD2 agrees at 10 bases. Per germline, CDR1 LGHNA and CDR2 YSLEER. The ends lost 0 bases at V and 8 bases at J; junction bases unmatched: 10. The CDR3 contains 17 residues. The CDR3 spells CASSQERIAGGLDEQFF. The CDR3 DNA reads as TGCGCCAGCAGCCAAGAACGTATAGCGGGGGGTCTGGATGAGCAGTTCTTC.

Note on this clone: One end of the junction is discordant with germline, which a read error may explain. V usage is TRBV19 and J usage is TRBJ2-5; D unclear. The CDR3 contains 8 residues. Germline CDR1 reads LNHDA; CDR2 reads SQIVND (reference sequence). As DNA, the CDR3 is TGTGCCAGCCTCGAGGATGACTTC. Protein: CASLEDDF.

The chain uses TRBV9 and TRBJ2-5, with 7 bases fitting TRBD1. Germline V gene lookup returns CDR1 SGDLS and CDR2 YYNGEE. The CDR3 is 14 residues long. J lost 7 bases, V lost 4 bases, and 10 bases had no gene match. The CDR3 DNA follows: TGTGCCAGCAGCCCGGGACAGTCCTCTGGGACCCAGTACTTC. Translated: CASSPGQSSGTQYF.

The chain links TRBV7-2 to TRBJ2-5; TRBD2 matches 10 bases. Germline loops: CDR1 SGHTA, CDR2 FQGNSA. This CDR3 is 17 amino acids long. Trimming took 2 bases from V and 7 from J; bases not matched to a gene: 13. The CDR3: CASSLNPSGGLGRTQYF. The DNA for the CDR3 is TGTGCCAGCAGCTTAAATCCTAGCGGGGGCCTCGGGAGGACCCAGTACTTC.

CDR3 nucleotide sequence: TGTGCCAGCAGTGTGGACAGGGCGAGCTACGAGCAGTACTTC. It yields the protein CASSVDRASYEQYF. The chain has TRBV7-8 and TRBJ2-7; 8 bases align to TRBD1. The CDR3 covers 14 residues. Germline trimming cut 6 bases from V and 3 bases from J; bases unmatched to any gene: 7. Per the germline V gene, CDR1 is SGHVS and CDR2 is FQNEAQ.